Given below is one T cell receptor (beta chain) in context. There are a few counts of this clonotype. The clone's antigen remains unknown. Base qualities were left out, and no much larger clone turns up one base away. The data originate from a study of blood T cells in healthy people across ages (dated by TCRdb to about 2015). A note on the overall study: In model experiments, template switching captured about one uniquely barcoded TCR beta cDNA molecule for every two T cells. The study analyzed two additional independent replicas of 1 million unique cDNA reads from the same blood draw for two donors, one aged 18 to 30 and one aged 80 or older. Using deep sequencing normalized with unique cDNA molecular identifiers, the study measured how TCR beta repertoire diversity changes with age. The donors were divided into four age groups: young (average around 17 years), middle-aged (around 41), aged (about 60) and long-lived (about 80).

Beyond this particular receptor, the publication reports: Conclusive comparison of naive and antigen-experienced compartments was prevented by the profiling of bulk unsorted PBMCs. The CMV infection status of donors was not known, potentially confounding age-related changes in expanded clonotypes. As age increased, observed TCR beta diversity per million T cells dropped in a roughly linear way, and a significant reduction was already evident by age roughly 36. Estimates of total diversity from one million sequenced T cells were regarded as lower bounds and underestimates. A strong correlation was found between observed TCR beta diversity and the percentage of naive T cells measured by flow cytometry. Compared with the aged group, the long-lived group had more naive CD4+ T cells, fewer expanded clones and increased TCR diversity, suggesting age selection.

Library prep was done by 5' RACE. Data came from an Illumina HiSeq 2500. The second PCR ran for about 6 to 12 cycles and used a J-beta primer mix along with a sample-barcoded 5' primer. Each TCR beta cDNA molecule received a unique molecular identifier from a template-switch 5' adaptor carrying 12 random nucleotides. At least 2.5 million CDR3-containing paired-end reads were obtained from each sample. All of the RNA was converted into first-strand cDNA using the Mint cDNA synthesis kit, with a TRBC-specific oligonucleotide serving as the primer. Following uracil-DNA glycosylase treatment, all cDNA underwent a first 18-cycle PCR with the universal primers M1SS and BC2_uni_R. The study's processing was this. For normalization, 1 million high-quality reads were randomly selected from each sample, with every read carrying a distinct molecular identifier. Instead of being binned into consensus sequences, reads with shared molecular identifiers were discarded. MiTCR, run with a Q25 quality threshold and the strictest error-elimination algorithm, handled CDR3 identification, clonotype clustering and error correction. A nonparametric unseen species model with Euler transformation was used to estimate lower-bound total TCR beta diversity. Through fastp at Q25 and MiXCR, TCRdb rebuilt clones from the public reads, retaining in-frame beta chains. Records with the same CDR3 protein are collapsed into one entry carrying the most frequent genes and DNA. The V and J calls follow TCRdb's processing rather than the paper's. This sample holds 450,000 to 650,000 distinct CDR3 sequences; about 24% were observed only once. Approximately 8.7% of the sample goes to the ten largest clones.

The CDR3 has 18 amino acids, counting the end cysteine and phenylalanine. Of the read, only the CDR3 DNA is kept; its 54 bases are in frame from base 1. Donors were about 36 systemically healthy Caucasian individuals from Russia aged roughly 6 to 95 years. Each donor gave about 10 milliliters of peripheral blood, drawn into EDTA-treated Vacutainer tubes. Ficoll-Paque density-gradient centrifugation was used to isolate PBMCs, with at least 7 million per sample. Trizol reagent was used to extract total RNA from PBMCs, with at least 5.5 micrograms per sample. The percentages of naive CD45RAhigh/CD27high T cells were determined by flow cytometry on a PBMC aliquot from every donor. The same data also contributed to another study, on T cells of mothers and their children. As the second publication notes: Donors were nine systemically healthy Caucasian individuals: three mothers and their six children. cDNA synthesis consumed the entire amount of extracted RNA, loaded at around 1.5 ug RNA in each 15 ul reaction. In the second PCR, the M1S primer added sample barcodes and 2-4 random nucleotides. More than 8.5 million TCR beta CDR3 reads were obtained from each mother, and some 3 million reads were obtained from each child. Thymic selection similarly shapes TCR recombination output in related and unrelated pairs, with minor effect from inherited differences. Normalized repertoire overlap in related mother-child pairs was always slightly higher than in unrelated mother-child pairs, but the difference was never significant. Persistent microchimeric T cell clones were not detected, at a sensitivity of 95 to 100 clones per million clonotypes. In the study, deep NGS was used to compare the TCR beta repertoires of mothers and children, and features distinguishing related mother-child pairs from unrelated individuals were sought. On average, the children were approximately 11 +/- 4 years old, while the mothers were about 40 +/- 4 years old. After adapter ligation with NEBNext reagents, the libraries were sequenced on Illumina HiSeq 2000 with 100+100 nt paired-end reads. To prevent cross-contamination, the mother and child libraries were prepared a month apart and were sequenced in separate runs. Each donor had between roughly 450,000 and 2,100,000 distinct TCR beta clonotypes identified. Naive TCR beta clonotypes were estimated from low-frequency clonotypes matched to each donor's FACS-determined naive share, without sorting.

The V and J genes are TRBV21-1 and TRBJ2-7; the listed D gene, TRBD1, was not tested against the DNA. TRBV21-1 is described as a pseudogene. Source material: blood. This clonotype was obtained from a boy younger than 18 in good health. This receptor has the CDR3 CASSPGEGRGRVAYEQYF. The DNA reads TGTGCCAGCAGCCCCGGAGAAGGGAGGGGGCGGGTTGCCTACGAGCAGTACTTC.